This record concerns one T cell receptor beta chain sequence. Via MiXCR, TCRdb re-called the RACE reads, giving one row per CDR3 protein. The table has roughly 88,000 distinct CDR3 sequences, roughly 8.8% seen once. The sample belongs to a study of human T cells and chemical hapten exposure. The CDR3 covers 16 residues. The time point: pre-sensitization, week 0. This sample's treatment: therapeutic diphenylcyclopropenone sensitization with weekly scalp DPC. Every patch test was put on after a blood sample was taken. Unseparated into fractions, whole blood served as the source from which total RNA was extracted.

Sequenced material: whole blood, taken in connection with sensitization to the hapten diphenylcyclopropenone (DPC). The sequence came from a woman aged 40 to 49 with alopecia areata. Some clones in this sample may be carry-over from other donors' samples. The V gene is TRBV21-1, the J gene TRBJ1-6; TRBD1, as called in the table, went unchecked against the DNA. TRBV21-1 is given as a pseudogene. In nucleotides, the CDR3 is TGTGCCAGCAGCCCGGGCGAAGGGATGATGAATTCACCCCTCCACTTT. This translates into CASSPGEGMMNSPLHF.